These T cell receptor beta chains were read from a single sample in a study of shared clonotypes between healthy human individuals. TCRdb's table, derived via immunoSEQ multiplex PCR, lists solely in-frame clones and lacks some. The data contain over a million clones, over 95% of them singletons. Sequencing input: naive CD4+ T cells sorted from blood. The receptors were gathered from a young man in good health. Each CDR3 is given with its conserved first and last residue. D genes are given only for firm matches. Rows give clone size only sometimes, using once, few, many, or a class for an expanded clone.

V	size	J	D	CDR3	DNA
TRBV2	.	TRBJ2-1	.	CASSEGNQWSEQFF	TGTGCCAGCAGTGAAGGGAACCAGTGGTCTGAGCAGTTCTTC
TRBV5-1	once	TRBJ2-7	TRBD1	CASSLGQGGRQYF	TGCGCCAGCAGCTTGGGACAGGGGGGACGTCAGTACTTC
TRBV25-1	.	TRBJ2-7	.	CASTSSSGDTHEQYF	TGTGCCAGCACCTCGAGCTCAGGGGATACCCACGAGCAGTACTTC
TRBV7-9	.	TRBJ2-7	.	CASSFGSLSYEQYF	TGTGCCAGCAGCTTCGGCAGCTTGTCCTACGAGCAGTACTTC
TRBV6-6	.	TRBJ2-2	TRBD2	CASSFMLAGGPGELFF	TGTGCCAGCAGCTTTATGCTAGCGGGAGGGCCCGGGGAGCTGTTTTTT
TRBV5-1	.	TRBJ1-1	TRBD1	CASSLVGTANTEAFF	TGCGCCAGCAGCTTGGTCGGGACAGCCAACACTGAAGCTTTCTTT
TRBV21-1	.	TRBJ1-5	.	CASSPEGQVSNQPQHF	TGTGCCAGCAGCCCGGAGGGACAGGTTAGCAATCAGCCCCAGCATTTT
TRBV7-9	once	TRBJ2-5	.	CASSPGLGRTAGAQYF	TGTGCCAGCAGCCCAGGGCTAGGACGGACAGCCGGGGCCCAGTACTTC
TRBV28	.	TRBJ1-4	.	CASSLGQTATNEKLFF	TGTGCCAGCAGTTTAGGACAGACCGCAACTAATGAAAAACTGTTTTTT
TRBV5-4	.	TRBJ2-1	TRBD2	CASSLPGLAGNEQFF	TGTGCCAGCAGCTTACCGGGACTAGCGGGAAATGAGCAGTTCTTC
TRBV14	.	TRBJ2-7	.	CASSQRSSGLGALFYEQYF	TGTGCCAGCAGCCAACGCTCCTCCGGGTTGGGGGCCCTCTTCTACGAGCAGTACTTC
TRBV18	.	TRBJ2-3	.	CASSPLDVGTQYF	TGTGCCAGCTCACCACTTGACGTGGGTACGCAGTATTTT
TRBV5-1	.	TRBJ2-3	TRBD2	CASSLEPSGRAPDTQYF	TGCGCCAGCAGCTTGGAACCTAGCGGGAGGGCCCCGGATACGCAGTATTTT
TRBV7-9	.	TRBJ2-7	.	CASREAGEQYF	TGTGCCAGCAGAGAGGCAGGCGAGCAGTACTTC
TRBV18	.	TRBJ2-3	.	CASSPGDTDTQYF	TGTGCCAGCTCCCCCGGGGACACAGATACGCAGTATTTT
TRBV25-1	.	TRBJ2-7	.	CASSNLGGEQYF	TGTGCCAGCAGTAACCTTGGCGGCGAGCAGTACTTC
TRBV7-6	.	TRBJ1-1	.	CASSLSPSTHVLGETNTEAFF	TGTGCCAGCAGCTTATCCCCCTCAACACATGTTTTAGGGGAAACGAACACTGAAGCTTTCTTT